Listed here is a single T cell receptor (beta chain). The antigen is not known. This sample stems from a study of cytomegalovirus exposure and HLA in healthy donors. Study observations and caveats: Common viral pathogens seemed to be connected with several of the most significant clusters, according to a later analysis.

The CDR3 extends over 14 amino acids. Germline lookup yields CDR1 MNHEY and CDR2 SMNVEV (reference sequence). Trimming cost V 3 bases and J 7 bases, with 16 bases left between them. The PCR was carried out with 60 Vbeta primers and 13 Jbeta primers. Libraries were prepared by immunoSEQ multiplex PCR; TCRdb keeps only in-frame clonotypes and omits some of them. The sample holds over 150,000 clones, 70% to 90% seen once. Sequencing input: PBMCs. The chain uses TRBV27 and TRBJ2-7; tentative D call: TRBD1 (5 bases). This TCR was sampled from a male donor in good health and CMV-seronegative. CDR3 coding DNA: TGTGCCAGCAGTTTGACGCTAGGGGTAAAAGAGCAGTACTTC. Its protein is CASSLTLGVKEQYF.